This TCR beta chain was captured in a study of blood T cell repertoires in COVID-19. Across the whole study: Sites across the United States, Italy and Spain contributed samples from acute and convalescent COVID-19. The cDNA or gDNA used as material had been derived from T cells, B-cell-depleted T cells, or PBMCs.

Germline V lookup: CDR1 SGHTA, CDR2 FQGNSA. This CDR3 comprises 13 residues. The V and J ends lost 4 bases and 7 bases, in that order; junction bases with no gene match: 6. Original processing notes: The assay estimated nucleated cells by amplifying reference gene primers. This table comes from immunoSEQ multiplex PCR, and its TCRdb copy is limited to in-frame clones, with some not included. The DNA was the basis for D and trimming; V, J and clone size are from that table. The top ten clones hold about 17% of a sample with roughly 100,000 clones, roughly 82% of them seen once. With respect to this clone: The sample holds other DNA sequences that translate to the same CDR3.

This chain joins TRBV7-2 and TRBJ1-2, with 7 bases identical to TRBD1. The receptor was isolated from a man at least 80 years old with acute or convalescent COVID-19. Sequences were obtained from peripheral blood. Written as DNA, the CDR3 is TGTGCCAGCAGCTCCTCTGACAGGGCTGGCTACACCTTC. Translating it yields CASSSSDRAGYTF.